What follows is one T cell receptor beta chain and its context. Its target is not known. This record comes from a study of T cell repertoires in cytomegalovirus infection. Overall study context: The study used recently identified HLA-C-restricted and well-studied HLA-B-restricted CMV epitopes. It can be stated that public TCR beta signatures indicated CMV infection as well as a matching HLA type.

General study points: Cumulated frequencies of public TCR beta families served to identify carriers of CMV plus the relevant HLA.

V was cut by 3 bases and J by 0 bases, with 11 bases left in between. This CDR3 has 14 residues. Germline CDR1 and CDR2: DFQATT and SNEGSKA (reference sequence). TCRdb fed the reads into MiXCR, producing one record per CDR3 protein. The sample yields about 570,000 distinct CDR3 sequences, under 45% seen once. The sequence was collected from a human donor in good health (CMV status not recorded). Some clones in this sample may be carry-over from other donors' samples. Sequencing was performed on cultured PBMCs, taken from culture after CMV antigen stimulation. V usage is TRBV20-1 and J usage is TRBJ1-2; D is possibly TRBD1 (5 bases). CDR3 nucleotides: TGCAGTGCTAGTAAGGGGCCTGCTAACTATGGCTACACCTTC. This codes for CSASKGPANYGYTF.